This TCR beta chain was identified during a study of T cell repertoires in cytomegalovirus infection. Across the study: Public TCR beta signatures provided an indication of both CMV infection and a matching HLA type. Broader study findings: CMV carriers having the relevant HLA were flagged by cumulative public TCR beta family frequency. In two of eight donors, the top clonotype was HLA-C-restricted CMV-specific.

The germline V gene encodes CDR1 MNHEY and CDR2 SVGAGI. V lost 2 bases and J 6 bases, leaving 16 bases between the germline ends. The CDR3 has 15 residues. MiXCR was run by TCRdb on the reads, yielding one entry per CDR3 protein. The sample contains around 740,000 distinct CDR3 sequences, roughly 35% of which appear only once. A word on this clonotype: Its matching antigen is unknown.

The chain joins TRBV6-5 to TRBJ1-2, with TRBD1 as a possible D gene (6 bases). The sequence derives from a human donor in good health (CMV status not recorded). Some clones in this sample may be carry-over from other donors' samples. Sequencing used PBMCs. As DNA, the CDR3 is TGTGCCAGCAGTTACGGGGGCAGGGGAGTAGATGGCTACACCTTC. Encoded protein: CASSYGGRGVDGYTF.